This T cell receptor beta chain stems from a study of T cell responses to AZD1222 COVID-19 vaccine (dated by TCRdb to the early 2020s). About the full investigation: AZD1222 recipients whose second dose came at about 4 weeks and those whose second dose came at about 12 weeks were combined into one group, since spike-specific TCR depth and breadth did not differ between the two schedules. TCR sequencing covered 233 trial participants: 207 given two doses of AZD1222 and 26 given two doses of MenACWY control vaccine. Trial participants were enrolled by age into 18-55, 56-69 and 70-plus year subgroups, with about 150, 28 and 57 TCR-sequenced participants respectively.

This specimen's time point label, per the study, means: baseline before first vaccination. The vaccinee samples were drawn from two UK trials, COV001 and COV002, one of which was a single-blind randomized controlled phase 2/3 trial testing AZD1222 (ChAdOx1 nCoV-19) in healthy adults. Trial participant PBMC samples were collected at day 0 and day 28 after the second dose for TCRbeta chain sequencing. Overall study outcomes, separate from this receptor: Participants were mostly white British and included more females than males, and it was suggested by the authors that clonal diversity may have been underestimated. Because no day 14 peak-response samples were available, the repertoires could be characterized only after the peak T cell response. In the small 56-69-year group, the increase in depth fell short of significance, most likely because of low power. Nearly half of unique spike-specific TCRs reportedly recognized epitopes outside regions mutated in the B.1.351 and B.1.1.7 variants. A significant rise in spike-specific TCR breadth and depth was observed after two AZD1222 doses relative to day 0 and relative to MenACWY recipients. Only five to seven AZD1222 recipients were SARS-CoV-2 seropositive at baseline, limiting conclusions about previously exposed vaccinees. Vaccine-associated CD4 TCRs spanned the whole spike protein, with dominant responses in regions 160-218 and 743-854.

As to this clone: The antigen it binds to is not known. No per-base quality is available; no much larger clone lies one base away.

CDR1 and CDR2, looked up from the germline V gene (reference sequence), are LGHDT and YNNKEL. CDR3 length: 15 amino acids, cysteine to phenylalanine. Just CDR3 DNA is preserved here, 45 bases in frame from base 1. The germline V end is reduced by 3 bases and the J end by 3 bases; junction bases left unmatched: 4. The CDR3 regions of human TCRbeta chains were analyzed by immunosequencing. Regarding the original processing steps: TCRs in the repertoires were matched against a reference library of SARS-CoV-2-specific TCRs that had been generated with the MIRA antigen-specificity platform. Breadth was defined as the fraction of unique TCRs that were SARS-CoV-2-associated. Depth was defined as the fraction of total T cells that were SARS-CoV-2-associated. Using the MIRA data, each spike-specific TCR was mapped to the spike region that the TCR reacts to and placed in a CD4 or CD8 class. Log10-transformed breadth and depth values were compared by one-way ANOVA with Sidak's multiple comparisons tests. TCRdb mirrors the immuneACCESS table, restricted to in-frame sequences. Some clones are absent from its copies; in checked studies, under half trace to an unresolved V gene, and the reason for the others is unknown. V and J calls and clone size come straight from that table; D and trimming were deduced from the DNA. This sample holds 150,000 to 200,000 clones; around 92% were observed only once. The top ten clonotypes cover roughly 1.4% of the sample.

This chain joins TRBV3-1 (or the pseudogene TRBV3-2) to TRBJ2-2, and TRBD1 aligns with 7 junction nucleotides. This sequence originates from an adult in good health. The sequences come from peripheral blood, collected on day 0 of AZD1222 vaccination. Here is the DNA: TGTGCCAGCAGCCACGACAGGGTGGACACCGGGGAGCTGTTTTTT. Its protein is CASSHDRVDTGELFF.